This entry lists 10 T cell receptor beta chains sequenced from one sample in a study of vaccination effects on CD4 cells after COVID-19. Antigen-specific CD4+ T cell clonotypes were called by their expansion after viral peptide-pool culture in ViraFEST. Investigators separated out CD4+ T cells once around eleven days of culture had passed. Vaccine recipients had no previous SARS-CoV-2 infection; their nucleocapsid antibodies were negative. These receptors' targets are unknown. Repertoires were generated with immunoSEQ multiplex PCR, while TCRdb's copy carries only in-frame clones and drops some. This table has approximately 70,000 clones, 65% to 85% appearing once. This sample comprised CD4+ T cells from PBMCs cultured with HCoV-NL63 spike peptides, obtained before COVID-19 vaccination. These receptors came from a human donor who received a COVID-19 vaccine.

CDR3 in DNA: TGCGCCAGCAAGGTCGGGGGGAGCACAGATACGCAGTATTTT. It encodes CASKVGGSTDTQYF. This chain links TRBV10-2 with TRBJ2-3, with 7 positions matching TRBD2. The germline V gene has CDR1 WSHSY and CDR2 SAAADI. After removal of 7 bases from V and 0 bases from J, the junction contained 4 bases not matched to a gene. CDR3 length: 14 amino acids.

This chain uses TRBV20-1 with TRBJ2-2; TRBD2 is a possible D gene (6 bases). Germline V CDR1 and CDR2: DFQATT, SNEGSKA (reference sequence). The CDR3 totals 14 residues. V dropped 3 bases and J dropped 4 bases, with 12 bases sitting between them. CDR3 residues: CSASLRGGTGELFF. CDR3 nucleotide sequence: TGCAGTGCTAGTCTGCGGGGAGGCACCGGGGAGCTGTTTTTT.

This sequence joins TRBV7-2 and TRBJ2-2; maybe TRBD2 (6 bases). Germline values: CDR1 SGHTA, CDR2 FQGNSA. CDR3 length equals 14 residues. V lost 9 bases, J lost 0 bases, and 11 bases lay in between. The CDR3 coding sequence is TGTGCCAGTAGGAGGGATACGAACACCGGGGAGCTGTTTTTT. Its translation: CASRRDTNTGELFF.

The chain carries TRBV20-1 and TRBJ2-6; D remains unclear. V lost 3 bases to trimming and J lost 2 bases, with 5 bases between them. The CDR3 has 13 residues. Per the germline V gene, CDR1 is DFQATT and CDR2 is SNEGSKA (reference sequence). CDR3 coding DNA: TGCAGTGCTAGTTGGGCTGGGGCCAACGTCCTGACTTTC. This codes for CSASWAGANVLTF.

V and J are TRBV28 and TRBJ1-1; 7 bases are a match to TRBD1. Germline assignment: CDR1 MDHEN and CDR2 SYDVKM. This CDR3 region has 14 residues. V lost 2 bases to trimming and J lost 6 bases; unmatched junction nucleotides: 6. The CDR3, as DNA: TGTGCCAGCAGTTTAGACAGGGTGGTCCCTGAAGCTTTCTTT. Translated: CASSLDRVVPEAFF. Drawing the rest from reference TRBV28 and TRBJ1-1, the complete variable domain is DVKVTQSSRYLVKRTGEKVFLECVQDMDHENMFWYRQDPGLGLRLIYFSYDVKMKEKGDIPEGYSVSREKKERFSLILESASTNQTSMYLCASSLDRVVPEAFFGQGTRLTVV.

The chain uses TRBV3-1 (or the pseudogene TRBV3-2) and TRBJ2-6; the D is unclear. CDR1 and CDR2 from the germline V gene are LGHDT and YNNKEL (reference sequence). CDR3 length equals 19 residues. The germline V and J ends were trimmed by 0 bases and 2 bases, with 17 bases remaining between them. The CDR3 sequence: CASSQDVRSIVPGANVLTF. CDR3 sequence (DNA): TGTGCCAGCAGCCAAGATGTTCGCAGCATCGTCCCTGGGGCCAACGTCCTGACTTTC.

V is TRBV27 and J is TRBJ2-5; TRBD1 matches 9 bases. Trimming removed 6 bases from V and 5 bases from J; junction bases left unmatched: 4. The CDR3 is 13 amino acids. Germline CDR1 reads MNHEY; CDR2 reads SMNVEV (reference sequence). The CDR3 here is CASSRDRAETQYF. The CDR3 nucleotides read TGTGCCAGCAGCCGGGACAGGGCCGAGACCCAGTACTTC.

The chain has TRBV5-6 and TRBJ1-5; D gene ambiguous. The CDR3 totals 13 residues. V gave up 1 base and J gave up 4 bases, with 6 bases separating them. Germline CDR1 and CDR2: SGHDT and YYEEEE. The CDR3: CASSLSSNQPQHF. CDR3 sequence (DNA): TGTGCCAGCAGCTTGTCTAGTAATCAGCCCCAGCATTTT. The full variable domain, its missing parts supplied by reference TRBV5-6 and TRBJ1-5, is DAGVTQSPTHLIKTRGQQVTLRCSPKSGHDTVSWYQQALGQGPQFIFQYYEEEERQRGNFPDRFSGHQFPNYSSELNVNALLLGDSALYLCASSLSSNQPQHFGDGTRLSIL.

The rearrangement links TRBV28 to TRBJ1-6; TRBD1 matches 7 bases. CDR3 length: 16 amino acids. V trimming: 2 bases; J trimming: 2 bases; junction bases outside the gene matches: 3. Germline V gene sequence: CDR1 MDHEN, CDR2 SYDVKM. The CDR3 loop is CASSLDRATYNSPLHF. In DNA form, the CDR3 reads TGTGCCAGCAGTTTAGACAGGGCCACCTATAATTCACCCCTCCACTTT.

The chain joins TRBV3-1 (or the pseudogene TRBV3-2) to TRBJ1-4, with D tentatively TRBD1 (5 bases). The germline gives CDR1 LGHDT, CDR2 YNNKEL (reference sequence). The CDR3 spans 16 residues. V lost 2 bases, J lost 3 bases, and 13 bases lay in between. The CDR3 is CASSQIPGVANEKLFF. In DNA, the CDR3 is TGTGCCAGCAGCCAAATCCCGGGGGTGGCTAATGAAAAACTGTTTTTT.